This TCR beta chain was recorded in a study of control samples from healthy donors and cancer patients. Germline V CDR1 and CDR2: SGHRS, YFSETQ. V dropped 0 bases and J dropped 5; count of bases not matched to a gene: 5. This CDR3 comprises 15 residues. Assay used: immunoSEQ multiplex PCR; TCRdb lists only in-frame clones, some missing. In the table there are 400,000 to 500,000 clones, around nine tenths of which are singletons. This chain joins TRBV5-1 and TRBJ2-3; 8 bases map to TRBD1. This TCR was sampled from a man aged 40-50 years with head and neck cancer. Sequences were obtained from PBMCs. The CDR3 spells CASSLDRGAGDTQYF. The CDR3 region has the DNA TGCGCCAGCAGCTTGGACAGGGGGGCCGGAGATACGCAGTATTTT.